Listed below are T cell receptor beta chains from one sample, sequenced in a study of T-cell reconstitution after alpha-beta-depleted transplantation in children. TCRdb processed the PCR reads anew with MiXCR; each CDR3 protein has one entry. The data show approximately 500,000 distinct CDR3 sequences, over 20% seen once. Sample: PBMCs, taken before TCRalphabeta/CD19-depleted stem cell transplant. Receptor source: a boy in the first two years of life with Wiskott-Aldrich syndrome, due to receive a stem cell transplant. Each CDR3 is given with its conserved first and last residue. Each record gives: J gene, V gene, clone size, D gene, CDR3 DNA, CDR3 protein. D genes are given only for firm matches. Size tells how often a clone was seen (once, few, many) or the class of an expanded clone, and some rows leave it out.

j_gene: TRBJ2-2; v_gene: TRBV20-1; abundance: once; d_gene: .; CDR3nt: TGCAGTGCCAGAAGAGGGGGGCCATTAGCTGGGGAGCTGTTTTTT; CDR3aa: CSARRGGPLAGELFF
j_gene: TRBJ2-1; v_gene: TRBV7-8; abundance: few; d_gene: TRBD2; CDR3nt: TGTGCCAGCAGCTTAGCGGGACTAGCGTTTGGCAATGAGCAGTTCTTC; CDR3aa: CASSLAGLAFGNEQFF
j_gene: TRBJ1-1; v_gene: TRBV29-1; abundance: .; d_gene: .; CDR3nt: TGCAGCGCGTTACAGGGTGGCGGCACTGAAGCTTTCTTT; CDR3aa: CSALQGGGTEAFF
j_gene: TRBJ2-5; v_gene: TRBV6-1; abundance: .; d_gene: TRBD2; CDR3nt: TGTGCCAGCACCTACACCCGAACTAGCGGGAGGGTTGAGACCCAGTACTTC; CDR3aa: CASTYTRTSGRVETQYF
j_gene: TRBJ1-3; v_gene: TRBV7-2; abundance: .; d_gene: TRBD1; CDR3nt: TGTGCCAGCAGCTTGACAGGGGCGGGTGGAAACACCATATATTTT; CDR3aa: CASSLTGAGGNTIYF
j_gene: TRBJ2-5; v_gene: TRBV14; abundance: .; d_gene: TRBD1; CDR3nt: TGTGCCAGCAGCCAACTGGGACAGGGTCAAGAGACCCAGTACTTC; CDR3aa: CASSQLGQGQETQYF
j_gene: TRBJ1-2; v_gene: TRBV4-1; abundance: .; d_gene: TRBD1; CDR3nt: TGCGCCAGCAGCCAACTACGGACAGGTCGGGGGGGCTACACCTTC; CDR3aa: CASSQLRTGRGGYTF
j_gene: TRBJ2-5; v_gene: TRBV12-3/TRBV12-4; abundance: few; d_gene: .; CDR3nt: TGTGCCAGCAGTGTCACAGGGGGGGTAAGGTACTTC; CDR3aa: CASSVTGGVRYF
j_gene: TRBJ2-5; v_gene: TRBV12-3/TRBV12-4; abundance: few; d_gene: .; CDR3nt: TGTGCCAGCACTCGTAGGGAGGAGACCCAGTACTTC; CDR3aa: CASTRREETQYF
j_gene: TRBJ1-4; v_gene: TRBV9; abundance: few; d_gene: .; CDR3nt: TGTGCCAGCAGCCCGACTGGGGGCGGGAGTGAAAAACTGTTTTTT; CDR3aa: CASSPTGGGSEKLFF
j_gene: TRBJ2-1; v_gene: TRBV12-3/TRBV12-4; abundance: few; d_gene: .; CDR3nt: TGTGCCAGCAGTCCATTAGCGGTTAGCTCCTACAATGAGCAGTTCTTC; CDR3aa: CASSPLAVSSYNEQFF
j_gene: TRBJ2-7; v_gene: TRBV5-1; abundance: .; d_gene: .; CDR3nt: TGCGCCAGCAGCTACCACTACAGGGACCTCGAGCAGTACTTC; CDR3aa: CASSYHYRDLEQYF
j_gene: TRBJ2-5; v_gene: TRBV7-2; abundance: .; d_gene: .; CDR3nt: TGTGCCAGCAGCTCCTCCTACAGGGTTGAGACCCAGTACTTC; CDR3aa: CASSSSYRVETQYF
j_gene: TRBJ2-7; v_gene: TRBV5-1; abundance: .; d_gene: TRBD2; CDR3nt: TGCGCCAGCAGCCGGGGCCCGGGGGCTAGCGGGAGCTACGAGCAGTACTTC; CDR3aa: CASSRGPGASGSYEQYF
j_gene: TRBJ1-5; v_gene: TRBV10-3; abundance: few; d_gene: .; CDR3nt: TGTGCCATCAGTGAGGGGAGGGCAGCCAGCAATCAGCCCCAGCATTTT; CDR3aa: CAISEGRAASNQPQHF
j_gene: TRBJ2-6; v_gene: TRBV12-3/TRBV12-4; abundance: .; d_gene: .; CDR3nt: TGTGCCAGCAGAACTAGCTCTGGGGCCAACGTCCTGACTTTC; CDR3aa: CASRTSSGANVLTF
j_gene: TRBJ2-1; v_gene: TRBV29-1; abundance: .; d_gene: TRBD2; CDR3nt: TGCAGCGTTGAGGCCCCTTCTGCCGCGGGAGGTTACAATGAGCAGTTCTTC; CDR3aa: CSVEAPSAAGGYNEQFF
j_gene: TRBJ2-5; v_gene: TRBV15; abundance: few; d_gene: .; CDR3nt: TGTGCCACCAGCAGAGATCCAGAGACCCAGTACTTC; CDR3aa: CATSRDPETQYF
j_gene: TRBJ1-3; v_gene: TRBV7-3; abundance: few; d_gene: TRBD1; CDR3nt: TGTGCCAGCAGCCCAGGGACAGGGAAAGGAAACACCATATATTTT; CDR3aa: CASSPGTGKGNTIYF
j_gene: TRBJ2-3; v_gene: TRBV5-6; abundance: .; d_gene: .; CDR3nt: TGTGCCAGCAGCTTGAGGGTGGGGGCCACAGATACGCAGTATTTT; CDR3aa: CASSLRVGATDTQYF
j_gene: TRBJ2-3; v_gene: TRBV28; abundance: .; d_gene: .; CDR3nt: TGTGCCAGCAGTTTACGGATCGGGGGCGCGGTGGCGGATACGCAGTATTTT; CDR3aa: CASSLRIGGAVADTQYF
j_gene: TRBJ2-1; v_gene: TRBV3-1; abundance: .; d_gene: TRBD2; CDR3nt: TGTGCCAGCAGTTCCCCTCGTAGCGGGGAGTTCCACAATGAGCAGTTCTTC; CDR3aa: CASSSPRSGEFHNEQFF
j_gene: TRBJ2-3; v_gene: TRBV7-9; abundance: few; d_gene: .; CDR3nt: TGTGCCAGCAGCTTACGCGGCGGCCGCGTGGATACGCAGTATTTT; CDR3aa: CASSLRGGRVDTQYF
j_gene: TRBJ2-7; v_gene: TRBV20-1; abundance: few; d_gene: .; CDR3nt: TGCAGTATCCGGAAAGCTGCCGAGCAGTACTTC; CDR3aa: CSIRKAAEQYF
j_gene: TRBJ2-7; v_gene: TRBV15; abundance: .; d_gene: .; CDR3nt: TGTGCCACCAGCACCTTACTAGCTTCAGGTTACGAGCAGTACTTC; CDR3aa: CATSTLLASGYEQYF
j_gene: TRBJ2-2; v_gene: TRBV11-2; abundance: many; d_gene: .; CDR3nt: TGTGCCAGCAGCTTAGCGGGGTACACCGGGGAGCTGTTTTTT; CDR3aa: CASSLAGYTGELFF
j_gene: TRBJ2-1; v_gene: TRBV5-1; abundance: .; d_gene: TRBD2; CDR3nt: TGCGCCAGCAGCTTGGGAAGCGGGAGTGCGGGAGCCTACAATGAGCAGTTCTTC; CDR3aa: CASSLGSGSAGAYNEQFF
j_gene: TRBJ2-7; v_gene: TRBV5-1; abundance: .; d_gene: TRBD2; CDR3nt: TGCGCCAGCAGCCTAAAAGCGGGAGGCGTATACGAGCAGTACTTC; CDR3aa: CASSLKAGGVYEQYF
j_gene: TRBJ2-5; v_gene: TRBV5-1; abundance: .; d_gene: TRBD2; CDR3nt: TGCGCCAGCAGCTTGGCCGGGCGGGAGGGCCGAGAGACCCAGTACTTC; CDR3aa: CASSLAGREGRETQYF
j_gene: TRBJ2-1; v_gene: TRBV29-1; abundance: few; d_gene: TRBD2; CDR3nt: TGCAGCGCTCCCATAGCGGGATCCTACAATGAGCAGTTCTTC; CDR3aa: CSAPIAGSYNEQFF
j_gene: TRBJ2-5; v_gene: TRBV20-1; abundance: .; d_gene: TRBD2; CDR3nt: TGCAGTGCTAGACTAGCGGGAGGTTGGGAGACCCAGTACTTC; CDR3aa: CSARLAGGWETQYF
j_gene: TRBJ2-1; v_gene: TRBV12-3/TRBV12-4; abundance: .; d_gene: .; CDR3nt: TGTTCCAGCAGTCAGAGTCAGAGCTCCTACAATGAGCAGTTCTTC; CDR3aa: CSSSQSQSSYNEQFF
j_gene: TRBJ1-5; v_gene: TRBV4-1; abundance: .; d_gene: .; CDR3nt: TGCGCCAGCAGCCAGAACAGGGGCAATCAGCCCCAGCATTTT; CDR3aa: CASSQNRGNQPQHF
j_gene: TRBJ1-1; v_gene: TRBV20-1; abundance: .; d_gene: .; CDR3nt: TGCAGTGCTCCTGTCCTGGGGGGGAACACTGAAGCTTTCTTT; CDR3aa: CSAPVLGGNTEAFF
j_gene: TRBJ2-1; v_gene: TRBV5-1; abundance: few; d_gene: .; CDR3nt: TGCGCCAGCAGTGGAGGGCGGCCCCCGGCTGAGCAGTTCTTC; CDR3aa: CASSGGRPPAEQFF
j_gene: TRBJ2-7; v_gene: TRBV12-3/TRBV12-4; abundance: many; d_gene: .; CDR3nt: TGTGCCAGCAGTTCGGGTTCCTACGAGCAGTACTTC; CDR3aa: CASSSGSYEQYF
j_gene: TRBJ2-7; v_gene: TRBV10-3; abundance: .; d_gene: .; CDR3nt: TGTGCCATCAGTGGTGGCCGCTCTTACGAGCAGTACTTC; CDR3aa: CAISGGRSYEQYF
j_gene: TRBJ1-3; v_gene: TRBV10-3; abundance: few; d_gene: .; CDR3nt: TGTGCCACCGAGGCCACCGGGAGCCTCTCTGGAAACACCATATATTTT; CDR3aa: CATEATGSLSGNTIYF
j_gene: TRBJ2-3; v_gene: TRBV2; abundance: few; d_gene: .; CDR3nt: TGTGCCAGCAGATTGTCAGATACGCAGTATTTT; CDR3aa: CASRLSDTQYF
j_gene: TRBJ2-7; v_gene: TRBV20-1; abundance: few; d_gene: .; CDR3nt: TGCAGTGCTAGTATTAGCGGAGCTGCCTACGAGCAGTACTTC; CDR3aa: CSASISGAAYEQYF
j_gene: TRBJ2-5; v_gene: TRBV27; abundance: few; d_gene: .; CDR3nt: TGTGCCAGCAGTTTAACGCGTTTAACGGGGGAGACCCAGTACTTC; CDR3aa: CASSLTRLTGETQYF
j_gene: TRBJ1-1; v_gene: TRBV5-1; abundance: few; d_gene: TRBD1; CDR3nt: TGCGCCAGCAGCCTTAACCTTAAACAGGGGGGCACTGAAGCTTTCTTT; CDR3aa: CASSLNLKQGGTEAFF
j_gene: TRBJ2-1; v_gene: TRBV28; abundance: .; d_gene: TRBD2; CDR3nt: TGTGCCAGCAGTTCCCGGCCTAGCGGGAGATTTTACAATGAGCAGTTCTTC; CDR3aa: CASSSRPSGRFYNEQFF
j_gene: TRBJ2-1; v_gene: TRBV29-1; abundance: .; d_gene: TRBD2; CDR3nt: TGCAGCGAAACGGGACTAGCGGGAATGATATCCTACAATGAGCAGTTCTTC; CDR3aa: CSETGLAGMISYNEQFF
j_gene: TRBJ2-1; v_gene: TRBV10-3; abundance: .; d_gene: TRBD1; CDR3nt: TGTGCCATCAGTGAAGGGGGTCGGACAGGACACAATGAGCAGTTCTTC; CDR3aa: CAISEGGRTGHNEQFF
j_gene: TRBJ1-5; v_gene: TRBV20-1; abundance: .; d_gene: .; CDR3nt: TGCAGTGCTACCTTGGGGCTCAGCAATCAGCCCCAGCATTTT; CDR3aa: CSATLGLSNQPQHF
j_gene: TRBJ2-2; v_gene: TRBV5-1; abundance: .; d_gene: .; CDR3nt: TGCGCCAGCAGGCTATTGGGGGATAACACCGGGGAGCTGTTTTTT; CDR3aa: CASRLLGDNTGELFF
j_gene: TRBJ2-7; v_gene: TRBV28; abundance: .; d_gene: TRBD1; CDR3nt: TGTGCCAGCAGAGACCCGGACAGGGCCTACGAGCAGTACTTC; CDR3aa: CASRDPDRAYEQYF
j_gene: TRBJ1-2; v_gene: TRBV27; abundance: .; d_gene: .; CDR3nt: TGTGCCACGGTTTCTTTTAGCATTCCTAACTATGGCTACACCTTC; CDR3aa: CATVSFSIPNYGYTF
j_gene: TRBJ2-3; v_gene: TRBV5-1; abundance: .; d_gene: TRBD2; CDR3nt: TGCGCCAGCAGGATAAAAGGACTAGCGGGAGATACAGATACGCAGTATTTT; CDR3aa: CASRIKGLAGDTDTQYF